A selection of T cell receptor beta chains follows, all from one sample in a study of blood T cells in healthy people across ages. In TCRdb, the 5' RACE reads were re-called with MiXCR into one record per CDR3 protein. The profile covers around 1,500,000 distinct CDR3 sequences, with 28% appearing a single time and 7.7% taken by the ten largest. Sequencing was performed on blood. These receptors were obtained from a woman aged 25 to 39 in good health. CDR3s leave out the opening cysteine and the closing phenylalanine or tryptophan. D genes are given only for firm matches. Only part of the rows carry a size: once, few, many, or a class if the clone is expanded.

ASSSGTFRETRY,NA,TRBJ2-5,NA,TRBV7-7
ASSPLRGRNSYEQY,few,TRBJ2-7,TRBD1,TRBV2
ASSEAFYYEQY,few,TRBJ2-7,NA,TRBV2
ASTEMRTTTQGSQPQH,NA,TRBJ1-5,NA,TRBV6-1
ASSLAGTGGKLF,few,TRBJ1-4,TRBD1,TRBV5-1
ATSRDTSGNTIY,NA,TRBJ1-3,NA,TRBV15
ASRPFESNTEAF,few,TRBJ1-1,NA,TRBV4-1
ASSGTGGVGEQF,NA,TRBJ2-1,NA,TRBV5-1
ASSGRTGRNGYT,few,TRBJ1-2,NA,TRBV2
SVDMGQGLEQY,many,TRBJ2-7,TRBD1,TRBV29-1
AIRGQVDSPLH,few,TRBJ1-6,TRBD1,TRBV10-3
ANSLVAFVALGTDTQY,few,TRBJ2-3,NA,TRBV7-2
SSRDSPKETQY,many,TRBJ2-5,TRBD1,TRBV6-4
ASGLSLFNEQF,NA,TRBJ2-1,NA,TRBV12-5
ASSQLTGTEEQF,NA,TRBJ2-1,TRBD1,TRBV9
ASSLWDRDYGYT,few,TRBJ1-2,TRBD1,TRBV5-1
ASSLSGLAGQETQY,many,TRBJ2-5,TRBD2,TRBV7-2
ASSERGVEEKLF,few,TRBJ1-4,NA,TRBV5-4
ASSQEVTRQPQH,NA,TRBJ1-5,NA,TRBV4-3
SASTPNYGYT,few,TRBJ1-2,NA,TRBV20-1
ASSGQSLHTDTQY,few,TRBJ2-3,NA,TRBV7-6
ASRWGARQETQY,few,TRBJ2-5,NA,TRBV7-2
ASSLGGRKLF,many,TRBJ1-4,NA,TRBV5-6
SVVRDRLPYEQY,NA,TRBJ2-7,TRBD1,TRBV29-1
ASSPSGGSTEAF,NA,TRBJ1-1,NA,TRBV5-1
ASSFARAQY,NA,TRBJ2-5,NA,TRBV5-1
ASSLVEGASYNEQF,NA,TRBJ2-1,NA,TRBV5-6
AIGTSSYEQY,few,TRBJ2-7,TRBD2,TRBV27
ASSYGPRGYQPQH,NA,TRBJ1-5,TRBD1,TRBV6-2/TRBV6-3
ASSLRDREGV,NA,TRBJ2-1,TRBD1,TRBV7-9
AAGTEILHGYT,NA,TRBJ1-2,TRBD1,TRBV6-5
ATSDFDRDYGYT,NA,TRBJ1-2,NA,TRBV24-1
SAAQGLGSNQPQH,few,TRBJ1-5,NA,TRBV20-1
SAATSGGVNEQF,few,TRBJ2-1,TRBD2,TRBV20-1
ASSLGLAGQGTQY,few,TRBJ2-3,TRBD2,TRBV7-3
ASSQRRGGETQY,few,TRBJ2-5,TRBD2,TRBV14
ASSLDEGQPQH,many,TRBJ1-5,NA,TRBV7-9
ASSFAGRRDGYT,few,TRBJ1-2,NA,TRBV12-3/TRBV12-4
ASSFSSCEQY,NA,TRBJ2-7,NA,TRBV3-1
ASSSFAGARQETQY,few,TRBJ2-5,NA,TRBV7-4
SAKGEGNQPQH,few,TRBJ1-5,NA,TRBV20-1
ASGPGEEKLF,NA,TRBJ1-4,NA,TRBV7-4
ASSQSRGDSNYNEQF,NA,TRBJ2-1,NA,TRBV7-8
ASSATSGGGSTQY,NA,TRBJ2-3,TRBD2,TRBV9
ATLGTSGAGDTQY,NA,TRBJ2-3,TRBD2,TRBV6-2/TRBV6-3
ASRLTSSYEQY,few,TRBJ2-7,NA,TRBV28
ASSLADFYGYT,NA,TRBJ1-2,NA,TRBV13
ASSQDERKATNEKLF,many,TRBJ1-4,NA,TRBV4-3
ASSLSDRSSYEQY,many,TRBJ2-7,NA,TRBV12-3/TRBV12-4
ASRAGPETQY,NA,TRBJ2-5,NA,TRBV3-1
ASSFSGTGGTNEQF,many,TRBJ2-1,TRBD1,TRBV18
ASSLLQLGEQY,few,TRBJ2-7,NA,TRBV28
AISSGTPGEQY,many,TRBJ2-7,NA,TRBV10-3
ASSRYEGDSGANVLT,NA,TRBJ2-6,NA,TRBV4-2
ASSLVYLGQTYEQY,few,TRBJ2-7,NA,TRBV7-2
SAPLGGTSDGDTQY,NA,TRBJ2-3,TRBD2,TRBV20-1
ASSQTGGNTEAF,few,TRBJ1-1,TRBD1,TRBV18
ASSQGQATTYEQY,NA,TRBJ2-7,NA,TRBV3-1
ASSPSGSQDTQY,NA,TRBJ2-3,TRBD2,TRBV7-2
ASSQDSTRSGNSPLH,few,TRBJ1-6,NA,TRBV4-1